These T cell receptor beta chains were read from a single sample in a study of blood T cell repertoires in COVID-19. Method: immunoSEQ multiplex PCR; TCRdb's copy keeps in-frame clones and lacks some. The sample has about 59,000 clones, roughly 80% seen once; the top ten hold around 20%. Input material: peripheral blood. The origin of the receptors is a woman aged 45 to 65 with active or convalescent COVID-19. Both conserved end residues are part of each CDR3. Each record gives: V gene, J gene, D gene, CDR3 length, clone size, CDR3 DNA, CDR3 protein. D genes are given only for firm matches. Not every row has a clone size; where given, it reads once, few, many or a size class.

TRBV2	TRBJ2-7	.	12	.	TGTGCCAGCAGATTGTCCGGTGCCGAGCAGTACTTC	CASRLSGAEQYF
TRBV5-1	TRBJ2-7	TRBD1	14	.	TGCGCCAGCAGCTTCGTGGGACAGGGCTACGAGCAGTACTTC	CASSFVGQGYEQYF
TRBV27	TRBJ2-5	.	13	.	TGTGCCAGCAGTTTATTCTACCAAGAGACCCAGTACTTC	CASSLFYQETQYF
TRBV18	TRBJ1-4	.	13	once	TGTGCCAGCTCACCTGGGGGGAATGAAAAACTGTTTTTT	CASSPGGNEKLFF
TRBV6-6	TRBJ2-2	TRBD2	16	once	TGTGCCAGCAGTTACCCGAGCGGGAGGCAAGGCGGGGAGCTGTTTTTT	CASSYPSGRQGGELFF
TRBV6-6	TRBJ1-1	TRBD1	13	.	TGTGCCAGCACCGGGACAGGGAACACTGAAGCTTTCTTT	CASTGTGNTEAFF
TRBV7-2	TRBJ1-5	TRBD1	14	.	TGTGCCAGCACTAGGACAGGGGGTGGCGTGCCCCAGCATTTT	CASTRTGGGVPQHF
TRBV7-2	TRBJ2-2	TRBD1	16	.	TGTGCCAGCAGCTTAGAAGGACAGGGGTTAGTCGGGGAGCTGTTTTTT	CASSLEGQGLVGELFF
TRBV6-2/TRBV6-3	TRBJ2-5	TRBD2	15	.	TGTGCCAGCAGTCGAGGACTAGCGGGAGGAGAGACCCAGTACTTC	CASSRGLAGGETQYF
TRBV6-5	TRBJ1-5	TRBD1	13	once	TGTGCCAGCGGCACAGGGGGTTTTCAGCCCCAGCATTTT	CASGTGGFQPQHF
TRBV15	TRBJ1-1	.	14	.	TGTGCCACCAGCAGAGAATGGGAGAGGGCTGAAGCTTTCTTT	CATSREWERAEAFF
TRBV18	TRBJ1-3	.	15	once	TGTGCCAGCTCACCAACAGGTGCCTCTGGAAACACCATATATTTT	CASSPTGASGNTIYF
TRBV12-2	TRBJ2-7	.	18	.	TGTGCAAGTCGCTTAGTGACTAGCGGGAGAGGAGGTACCTACGAGCAGTACTTC	CASRLVTSGRGGTYEQYF
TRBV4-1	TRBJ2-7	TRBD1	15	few	TGCGCCAGCAGCCCCTCAGGGGGCAGCTCCTACGAGCAGTACTTC	CASSPSGGSSYEQYF
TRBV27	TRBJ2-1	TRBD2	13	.	TGTGCCAGCAGTTGGCGGGAGTACAATGAGCAGTTCTTC	CASSWREYNEQFF
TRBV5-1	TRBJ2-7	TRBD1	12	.	TGCGCCAGCAGCTTGGCAGGGGGTGAGCAGTACTTC	CASSLAGGEQYF
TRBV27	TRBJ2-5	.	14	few	TGTGCCAGCAGTTTGAGGCGGGATTCTCCTTCCCAGTACTTC	CASSLRRDSPSQYF
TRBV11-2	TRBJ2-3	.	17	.	TGTGCCAGCAGCGGGTTAACCAAAGCGGATAGCACAGATACGCAGTATTTT	CASSGLTKADSTDTQYF
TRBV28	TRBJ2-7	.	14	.	TGTGCCAGCAGTTCCTCGAGACAAAGCAGAGAGCAGTACTTC	CASSSSRQSREQYF
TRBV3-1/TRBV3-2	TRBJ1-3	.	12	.	TGTGCCAGCGGGTCAGGGGCAAACACCATATATTTT	CASGSGANTIYF
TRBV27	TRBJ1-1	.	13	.	TGTGCCAGCAGTTTGGCGGGGGGTACTGAAGCTTTCTTT	CASSLAGGTEAFF
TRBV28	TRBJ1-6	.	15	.	TGTGCCAGCAGCGCGGGGATGGGGTTTAATTCACCCCTCCACTTT	CASSAGMGFNSPLHF
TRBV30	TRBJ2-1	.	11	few	TGTGCCTGGAACACCTACAATGAGCAGTTCTTC	CAWNTYNEQFF
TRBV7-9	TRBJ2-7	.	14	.	TGTGCCAGCAGCACCCAGGGGAATTCCTACGAGCAGTACTTC	CASSTQGNSYEQYF